These T cell receptor beta chains were read from a single sample in a study of OX40 agonist ivuxolimab in advanced cancers. The data were produced by immunoSEQ multiplex PCR, yet TCRdb's version contains in-frame clones alone and is incomplete. This table has over 30,000 clones, roughly 80% appearing once. The sequencing used CD4+ or CD8+ T cells sorted from blood, collected in a trial of the OX40 agonist ivuxolimab. The source of these receptors is an adult with an advanced solid tumor such as melanoma, head and neck, liver or kidney cancer. CDR3s include the opening cysteine and the closing phenylalanine or tryptophan. D genes are given only for firm matches. Expanded clones get a size class; other rows say once, few or many, or leave the size out.

D	J	V	size	CDR3	DNA
NA	TRBJ2-5	TRBV19	NA	CASSGASATETQYF	TGTGCCAGTTCCGGAGCCTCCGCGACGGAGACCCAGTACTTC
TRBD2	TRBJ2-7	TRBV27	NA	CASSPGTSGSITYEQYF	TGTGCCAGCAGTCCGGGGACTAGCGGGAGTATAACCTACGAGCAGTACTTC
NA	TRBJ1-1	TRBV7-6	NA	CASSSSRGGMNTEAFF	TGTGCCAGCAGCTCCTCAAGGGGGGGAATGAACACTGAAGCTTTCTTT
NA	TRBJ2-1	TRBV14	NA	CASSQVLVFDEQFF	TGTGCCAGCAGCCAAGTACTGGTCTTTGATGAGCAGTTCTTC
NA	TRBJ2-1	TRBV27	NA	CASSLAGRFGEQFF	TGTGCCAGCAGTTTAGCGGGTCGGTTTGGGGAGCAGTTCTTC
NA	TRBJ1-3	TRBV2	NA	CASSELGGGNTIYF	TGTGCCAGCAGTGAATTAGGGGGTGGAAACACCATATATTTT
TRBD2	TRBJ2-7	TRBV5-5	NA	CASSQETGGPYEQYF	TGCGCCAGCAGCCAAGAAACGGGGGGGCCCTACGAGCAGTACTTC
NA	TRBJ2-7	TRBV6-1	NA	CASSTTVSYEQYF	TGTGCCAGCAGTACGACAGTCTCCTACGAGCAGTACTTC
TRBD2	TRBJ2-1	TRBV25-1	NA	CASSDSLAGPGNEQFF	TGTGCCAGCAGTGACTCTCTAGCGGGGCCCGGCAATGAGCAGTTCTTC
NA	TRBJ1-2	TRBV2	NA	CASSDPGTYGYTF	TGTGCCAGCAGTGACCCCGGGACCTATGGCTACACCTTC
NA	TRBJ2-7	TRBV27	NA	CASSLSGLARGSSYEQYF	TGTGCCAGCAGTTTATCAGGCCTAGCAAGGGGTAGCTCCTACGAGCAGTACTTC
NA	TRBJ2-3	TRBV6-6	NA	CASSRAADTQYF	TGTGCCAGCAGTAGGGCCGCCGATACGCAGTATTTT
NA	TRBJ1-1	TRBV27	once	CASSQGTMNTEAFF	TGTGCCAGCAGTCAGGGAACTATGAACACTGAAGCTTTCTTT
NA	TRBJ2-3	TRBV27	NA	CASSFWGSTDTQYF	TGTGCCAGCAGTTTTTGGGGTAGCACAGATACGCAGTATTTT
NA	TRBJ2-1	TRBV9	NA	CASSVVHNEQFF	TGTGCCAGCAGCGTAGTTCACAATGAGCAGTTCTTC
NA	TRBJ1-6	TRBV30	NA	CAWRTVDNSPLHF	TGTGCCTGGAGGACGGTTGATAATTCACCCCTCCACTTT
NA	TRBJ2-5	TRBV6-5	NA	CASRRSGTQYF	TGTGCCAGCAGGAGATCAGGGACCCAGTACTTC
NA	TRBJ1-2	TRBV5-4	NA	CASTLRGASGGYTF	TGTGCCAGCACCCTACGAGGGGCGTCGGGTGGCTACACCTTC
NA	TRBJ1-1	TRBV7-9	NA	CASSSPPGNTEAFF	TGTGCCAGCAGCTCCCCCCCAGGGAACACTGAAGCTTTCTTT
NA	TRBJ2-7	TRBV27	NA	CASSLSWGREQYF	TGTGCCAGCAGTTTATCGTGGGGGCGGGAGCAGTACTTC
NA	TRBJ2-1	TRBV5-4	few	CASSLSGGSYNEQFF	TGTGCCAGCAGCTTGTCCGGGGGTTCCTACAATGAGCAGTTCTTC
TRBD2	TRBJ2-1	TRBV28	NA	CASTREGWVPNEQFF	TGTGCCAGCACACGGGAGGGGTGGGTTCCCAATGAGCAGTTCTTC
TRBD2	TRBJ2-1	TRBV19	NA	CASSIMGGSSYNEQFF	TGTGCCAGTAGTATCATGGGAGGGAGCTCCTACAATGAGCAGTTCTTC
NA	TRBJ2-5	TRBV14	many	CASTPRGGQGDETQYF	TGTGCCAGCACCCCTCGAGGAGGGCAGGGGGATGAGACCCAGTACTTC
NA	TRBJ2-5	TRBV6-6	NA	CASSYSTKAETQYF	TGTGCCAGCAGTTACTCGACAAAGGCAGAGACCCAGTACTTC
TRBD1	TRBJ2-5	TRBV6-5	NA	CASSYSLLGQGETQYF	TGTGCCAGCAGTTACTCGCTTCTGGGACAGGGAGAGACCCAGTACTTC
TRBD1	TRBJ1-2	TRBV27	NA	CASSWTGGGYGYTF	TGTGCCAGCAGTTGGACAGGGGGTGGCTATGGCTACACCTTC
NA	TRBJ2-5	TRBV25-1	once	CASSELAGMETQYF	TGTGCCAGCAGTGAACTGGCAGGGATGGAGACCCAGTACTTC
TRBD2	TRBJ2-7	TRBV5-8	NA	CASSLAGLAGGPGEQYF	TGTGCCAGCAGCTTGGCCGGACTAGCGGGAGGGCCGGGCGAGCAGTACTTC
NA	TRBJ1-2	TRBV4-1	NA	CASSQGEGSLTLYGYTF	TGCGCCAGCAGCCAAGGAGAGGGGTCCCTGACGCTGTATGGCTACACCTTC
TRBD1	TRBJ1-4	TRBV2	NA	CASSDGDRKLFF	TGTGCCAGCAGTGACGGGGACAGGAAACTGTTTTTT
TRBD2	TRBJ2-3	TRBV6-4	medium-sized	CASSGTSGGTDTQYF	TGTGCCAGCAGTGGTACTAGCGGGGGCACAGATACGCAGTATTTT
TRBD2	TRBJ2-7	TRBV7-9	NA	CASSPTAGGWSGYEQYF	TGTGCCAGCAGCCCCACAGCGGGGGGATGGTCAGGCTACGAGCAGTACTTC
NA	TRBJ2-7	TRBV27	NA	CASRLQGGSYEQYF	TGTGCCAGCAGGCTACAGGGGGGGTCCTACGAGCAGTACTTC
NA	TRBJ2-7	TRBV4-3	NA	CASSQARGPYEQYF	TGCGCCAGCAGCCAAGCTCGCGGCCCCTACGAGCAGTACTTC
NA	TRBJ1-3	TRBV9	NA	CASSVTGTSGNTIYF	TGTGCCAGCAGCGTTACAGGGACCTCTGGAAACACCATATATTTT
TRBD2	TRBJ2-2	TRBV27	NA	CASKAGGDSFNTGELFF	TGTGCCAGCAAGGCGGGGGGAGACAGCTTTAACACCGGGGAGCTGTTTTTT
NA	TRBJ2-3	TRBV13	NA	CASSYSTDTQYF	TGTGCCAGCAGCTATAGCACAGATACGCAGTATTTT
NA	TRBJ2-7	TRBV4-1	NA	CASSQGGGVGEIYEQYF	TGCGCCAGCAGCCAAGGGGGTGGCGTCGGGGAAATCTACGAGCAGTACTTC
NA	TRBJ2-2	TRBV19	NA	CASSMGRPNTGELFF	TGTGCCAGTAGTATGGGCAGGCCGAACACCGGGGAGCTGTTTTTT
NA	TRBJ2-2	TRBV6-4	once	CASSVGGGELFF	TGTGCCAGCAGTGTCGGTGGCGGGGAGCTGTTTTTT
NA	TRBJ2-7	TRBV4-2	NA	CASSQDAGTPSYEQYF	TGTGCCAGCAGCCAAGATGCCGGGACCCCTTCCTACGAGCAGTACTTC